This T cell receptor beta chain was identified during a study of T-cell reconstitution after alpha-beta-depleted transplantation in children. Looked up from germline, CDR1 is SGHDT and CDR2 is YYEEEE. This CDR3 has 13 residues. Trimming cost V 6 bases and J 11 bases, with 17 bases left between them. Preparation of the TCRbeta library involved a method that used unique molecular identifiers. TCRdb reanalysed the PCR reads using MiXCR and keeps one entry per CDR3 protein. The data hold nearly 550,000 distinct CDR3 sequences, with 18% observed a single time. This clonotype was detected only a few times. This clonotype was sampled from a human donor who donated a stem cell graft to a child with acute lymphoblastic leukemia. The chain couples TRBV5-6 to TRBJ1-4; D gene ambiguous. The source material was PBMCs from the stem cell graft donor, sampled from the stem cell graft. The CDR3 DNA reads TGTGCCAGCAAGAACTTTCTTCAGGAGAAACTGTTTTTT. Protein product: CASKNFLQEKLFF.